This T cell receptor beta chain was profiled in a study of blood T cells in healthy people across ages. The length of the CDR3 is 13 residues. V shed 6 bases and J shed 15 bases, with 21 bases lying between them. The use of a sample-barcoded 5' primer and a J-beta primer mix characterized a second PCR of roughly 7 to 12 cycles. Each CDR3 protein gets one entry after TCRdb re-called the 5' RACE reads with MiXCR. The sample includes some 1.7 million distinct CDR3 sequences, 25% to 30% of them seen just once. This clonotype was observed a few times. V usage is TRBV12-3 or TRBV12-4 and J usage is TRBJ2-1; tentatively, D is TRBD2 (6 bases). The source material was blood. The clonotype comes from a woman in her twenties or thirties in good health. CDR3 residues: CASSPWGGTGPFF. CDR3 coding DNA: TGTGCCAGCAGCCCTTGGGGCGGGACGGGTCCGTTCTTC.